This T cell receptor (beta chain) was identified in a study of T cell clonotyping in hematopoietic cell transplantation (dated by TCRdb to about 2021). About the study as a whole: Recipient samples taken before transplant were obtained following cytoreduction. In the study, 150 or so blood samples were gathered from roughly 35 consecutive transplant recipients and their related donors. Recruitment of patients ran from September 2015 to early 2017, and follow-up continued until September 2020 or until death. Beyond this particular receptor, the publication reports: Donor and pretransplant recipient Inverse Simpson Index values predicted broader posttransplant TCR repertoire diversity. After transplant, TCR diversity in recipients dropped, and pathologically expanded clonotypes climbed progressively between day 30 and day 180. Overlap with donor repertoires was found for only a small fraction of recipient repertoires, with over 95% found to appear de novo at the given depth. The sample size was limited, and because cells were not sorted, the contributions of CD4 and CD8 repertoires could not be separated.

The immunoSEQ assay, a bias-controlled multiplex PCR using V- and J-specific primers, was used to amplify TCR beta CDR3 regions from genomic DNA. A proprietary barcode and Illumina adapter sequences were added to the CDR3 amplicons in a second PCR step. An Illumina MiSeq instrument was used to sequence the CDR3 libraries. In the authors' own workflow: Export and quality control were handled in immunoSEQ Analyzer 3.0, while downstream analyses relied on R Bioconductor and Immunarch. Repertoire metrics were calculated using only productive rearrangements within the normalized downsampled data set. In the normalized cohort, a clonotype counted as pathologically expanded if the clonotype was larger than 5 templates. The Inverse Simpson Index was used to measure repertoire diversity. CMV-specificity analyses were carried out on the non-normalized data set to capture all clonotypes. TCRdb took this table from immuneACCESS and kept in-frame rearrangements with V and J called. Such tables lack part of the clones; where checked against another copy, unresolved V genes explain under half of the gap, and the rest is unexplained. V and J calls plus clone size are reproduced from that table; the DNA served to infer D and trimming. This sample holds around 28,000 clones; more than 65% were observed only once. Approximately 1.7% of the sample rests with the top ten.

What the time point label conveys for this sample: recipient sample about 28 days before transplant, after cytoreduction. Recipient blood was collected about 28 days before transplant and at days 30, 100 and 180 after transplant. Nuclei Lysis Solution was used to extract genomic DNA from fresh or cryopreserved unfractionated peripheral blood mononuclear cells. Of note for this clone: This clone's antigen is unknown. No much larger clonotype is one base removed from it; base qualities were not supplied.

The source was peripheral blood mononuclear cells, collected before stem cell transplant. This TCR derives from a man aged 35 to 55 with acute myeloid leukemia. Some clones in this sample may be carry-over from other donors' samples.

The CDR3 region reads CASSVLAGGSTDTQYF. The DNA is as follows: TGTGCCAGCAGCGTCCTAGCGGGGGGGAGCACAGATACGCAGTATTTT. This chain is built from TRBV9 and TRBJ2-3; the junction holds 12 bases that match TRBD2. The CDR3 sequence holds 16 residues, the cysteine and phenylalanine included. Just the 48-base CDR3 DNA is kept, in frame starting at base 1. CDR1 SGDLS and CDR2 YYNGEE are derived from the germline V gene. Trimming accounts for 2 bases at V and 0 bases at J, while the number of junction bases matched to no gene is 1.